This T cell receptor beta chain was sequenced in a study of OX40 agonist ivuxolimab in advanced cancers. Study-level information: People who had prior anti-PD-1, anti-PD-L1 or anti-CTLA-4 therapy could take part, and less than 50% had some. Partial responses were achieved by three patients, of whom one had hepatocellular carcinoma and two had cutaneous melanoma.

V gave up 3 bases and J gave up 0 bases, with 9 bases separating them. The length of the CDR3 is 15 residues. Germline V lookup: CDR1 LNHDA, CDR2 SQIVND (reference sequence). This table comes from immunoSEQ multiplex PCR, and its TCRdb copy is limited to in-frame clones, with some not included. The sample includes approximately 32,000 clones, roughly 90% of them seen just once. The receptor was isolated from an adult with an advanced solid tumor such as melanoma, head and neck, liver or kidney cancer. The rearrangement joins TRBV19 to TRBJ2-1, with D possibly matching TRBD2 (5 bases). Sequencing used CD4+ or CD8+ T cells sorted from blood, obtained in a trial of the OX40 agonist ivuxolimab. CDR3: CASSIQRSSYNEQFF. CDR3 nucleotide sequence: TGTGCCAGTAGTATCCAGCGGAGCTCCTACAATGAGCAGTTCTTC.